What follows are 14 T cell receptor beta chains derived from one specimen sequenced in a study of graft-versus-host responses after intestinal transplantation. The method was immunoSEQ multiplex PCR; TCRdb's version includes in-frame clones alone and lacks a portion of them. The data contain about 73,000 clones, around 90% of them seen just once; the ten biggest clones take up approximately 4.1%. These receptors' antigens are unknown. Sample: unstimulated CD8+ T cells sorted from spleen or lymph node cells, taken before transplant. The receptors shown here come from a human donor who was the organ donor for an intestinal transplant.

The genes are TRBV27 and TRBJ2-2; tentative D call: TRBD1 (6 bases). Germline lookup yields CDR1 MNHEY and CDR2 SMNVEV (reference sequence). This CDR3 spans 14 amino acids. Trimming pared 2 bases from V and 7 bases from J, leaving 11 bases between. CDR3 amino acids: CASSLVGADGELFF. CDR3 coding DNA: TGTGCCAGCAGTTTAGTGGGGGCGGACGGGGAGCTGTTTTTT.

There are a few counts of this clone. The chain joins TRBV7-8 to TRBJ2-1, with 7 nucleotides matching TRBD1. Per germline, CDR1 SGHVS and CDR2 FQNEAQ. V shed 4 bases and J 6 bases; nucleotides not matched to a gene: 15. The CDR3 is made up of 17 amino acids. The DNA of the CDR3 is TGTGCCAGCAGCTCCCTCTCCCGACAGGGCGATCGCAATGAGCAGTTCTTC. Translation: CASSSLSRQGDRNEQFF.

The genes are TRBV5-1 and TRBJ2-2; 9 bases are shared with TRBD1. Germline V CDR1 and CDR2: SGHRS, YFSETQ. V lost 5 bases, J lost 3 bases, and 8 bases stayed unmatched. CDR3 length equals 16 residues. CDR3 coding DNA: TGCGCCAGCAGACCGACAGGGGGAGGTGACACCGGGGAGCTGTTTTTT. Translation: CASRPTGGGDTGELFF.

The rearrangement uses TRBV4-3 and TRBJ1-1; D gene unclear. V gave up 0 bases and J gave up 8 bases, with 16 bases separating them. CDR1 LGHNA and CDR2 YSLEER come from the germline V gene. The CDR3 extends over 15 amino acids. The CDR3 loop reads CASSQDLGRAGEAFF. DNA for the CDR3: TGCGCCAGCAGCCAAGATCTAGGGAGGGCTGGGGAAGCTTTCTTT.

The V call is TRBV4-3, the J call TRBJ1-5; D gene ambiguous. The CDR3 length is 13 residues. Trimming cost V 0 bases and J 10 bases, with 10 bases left between them. The germline gives CDR1 LGHNA, CDR2 YSLEER. CDR3 in DNA: TGCGCCAGCAGCCAAGATGAGGCGTTACCCCAGCATTTT. This sequence encodes CASSQDEALPQHF.

The V gene is TRBV6-6, the J gene TRBJ2-1, with 7 bases lining up with TRBD1. This CDR3 is 15 amino acids long. CDR1 and CDR2 from the germline V gene are MNHNY and SVGAGI (reference sequence). V dropped 2 bases and J dropped 3; count of bases not matched to a gene: 4. The CDR3 loop reads CASSYPGTDYNEQFF. The DNA for the CDR3 is TGTGCCAGCAGTTACCCCGGGACAGACTACAATGAGCAGTTCTTC.

The genes are TRBV29-1 and TRBJ1-2, with D perhaps TRBD1 (6 bases). The V end lost 7 bases, the J end lost 5 bases, and 11 bases lay between the germline ends. Germline loops: CDR1 SQVTM, CDR2 ANQGSEA. This CDR3 is 11 amino acids long. CDR3 amino acids: CSAQGRYGYTF. In DNA, the CDR3 is TGCAGCGCCCAGGGGCGGTATGGCTACACCTTC. Drawing the rest from reference TRBV29-1 and TRBJ1-2, the complete variable domain is SAVISQKPSRDICQRGTSLTIQCQVDSQVTMMFWYRQQPGQSLTLIATANQGSEATYESGFVIDKFPISRPNLTFSTLTVSNMSPEDSSIYLCSAQGRYGYTFGSGTRLTVV.

As for this clone: The same CDR3 can be traced to other DNA sequences in this sample. The chain carries TRBV5-1 and TRBJ2-1; 8 bases agree with TRBD1. The CDR3 contains 16 residues. The junction had 5 bases not matched to a gene; V was cut back by 0 bases and J by 3 bases. Germline lookup yields CDR1 SGHRS and CDR2 YFSETQ. The CDR3 loop is CASSLEGTGHYNEQFF. CDR3 DNA: TGCGCCAGCAGCTTGGAGGGGACAGGCCACTACAATGAGCAGTTCTTC.

CDR3 sequence reads: CASSLDRITTNEKLFF. In nucleotides, the CDR3 is TGTGCCAGCAGCCTGGACAGGATAACAACTAATGAAAAACTGTTTTTT. V is TRBV7-6 and J is TRBJ1-4; 7 bases line up with TRBD1. The junction had 6 bases not matched to a gene; V was cut back by 5 bases and J by 0 bases. The CDR3 extends over 16 amino acids. The germline V gene has CDR1 SGHVS and CDR2 FNYEAQ.

V usage is TRBV7-6 and J usage is TRBJ2-1, with 8 bases identical to TRBD1. The CDR3 has 15 amino acids. The V and J ends lost 6 bases and 8 bases, in that order; junction bases with no gene match: 12. Looked up from germline, CDR1 is SGHVS and CDR2 is FNYEAQ. The CDR3 DNA is TGTGCCAGCAGTCCTCCCCGACAGGGGTGGGATGAGCAGTTCTTC. Its translation is CASSPPRQGWDEQFF.

The chain carries TRBV15 and TRBJ1-2; no firm D call. CDR1 is LNHNV, CDR2 YYDKDF, per germline (reference sequence). This CDR3 region has 16 residues. V lost 0 bases and J lost 3, with 14 bases in between. The CDR3 is CATSREVEGAYYGYTF. In DNA, the CDR3 is TGTGCCACCAGCAGAGAAGTCGAGGGAGCTTACTATGGCTACACCTTC.

The chain carries TRBV28 and TRBJ2-2; 10 nucleotides align to TRBD1. V lost 5 bases to trimming and J lost 3 bases; unmatched junction nucleotides: 3. CDR1 and CDR2 from the germline V gene are MDHEN and SYDVKM. This CDR3 spans 15 amino acids. The CDR3 DNA sequence: TGTGCCAGCAGTCCCGGGACAGGGGACACCGGGGAGCTGTTTTTT. This translates into CASSPGTGDTGELFF. Full variable domain (missing parts from reference TRBV28 and TRBJ2-2): DVKVTQSSRYLVKRTGEKVFLECVQDMDHENMFWYRQDPGLGLRLIYFSYDVKMKEKGDIPEGYSVSREKKERFSLILESASTNQTSMYLCASSPGTGDTGELFFGEGSRLTVL.

The chain uses TRBV29-1 and TRBJ1-2; no clear D. Germline V gene sequence: CDR1 SQVTM, CDR2 ANQGSEA. V was cut by 1 base and J by 6 bases, with 9 bases left in between. The CDR3 runs to 12 residues. CDR3 sequence (DNA): TGCAGCGTTGAAGCCGGGATCGATGGCTACACCTTC. It encodes CSVEAGIDGYTF.

The gene calls are TRBV11-3 and TRBJ2-1; 14 nucleotides agree with TRBD2. This CDR3 comprises 15 residues. Germline values: CDR1 SGHNT, CDR2 YENEEA. Trimming took 4 bases from V and 8 from J; bases not matched to a gene: 4. The DNA for the CDR3 is TGTGCCAGCAGCTCTGGGACTAGCGGGGGAGATGAGCAGTTCTTC. Its translation is CASSSGTSGGDEQFF.